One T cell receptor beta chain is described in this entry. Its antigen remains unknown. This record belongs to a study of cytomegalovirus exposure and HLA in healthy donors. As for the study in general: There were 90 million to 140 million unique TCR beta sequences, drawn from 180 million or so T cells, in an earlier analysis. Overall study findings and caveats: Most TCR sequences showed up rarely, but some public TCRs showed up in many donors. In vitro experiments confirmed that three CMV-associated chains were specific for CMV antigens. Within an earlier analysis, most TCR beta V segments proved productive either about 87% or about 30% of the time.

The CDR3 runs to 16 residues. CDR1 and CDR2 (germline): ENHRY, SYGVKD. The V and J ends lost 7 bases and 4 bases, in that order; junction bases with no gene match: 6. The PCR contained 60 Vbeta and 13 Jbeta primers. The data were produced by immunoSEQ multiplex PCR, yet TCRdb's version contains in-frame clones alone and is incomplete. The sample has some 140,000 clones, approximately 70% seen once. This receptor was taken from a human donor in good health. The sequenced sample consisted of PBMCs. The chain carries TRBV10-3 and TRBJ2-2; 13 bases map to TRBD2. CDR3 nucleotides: TGTGCCATCACCCAACTAGCGGGAGGGACCACCGGGGAGCTGTTTTTT. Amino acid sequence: CAITQLAGGTTGELFF.